This T cell receptor (beta chain) was identified in a study of blood T cell repertoires in COVID-19. Study summary: Some COVID-19 samples were acute and others convalescent; all came from the United States, Italy and Spain. T cells, B-cell-depleted T cells, or PBMCs supplied cDNA or gDNA.

In the study's own analysis: Scientists estimated how many nucleated cells there were by amplifying reference gene primers. Profiled with immunoSEQ multiplex PCR; TCRdb holds only in-frame clones, not every one. From that table come the V and J calls and clone size; the DNA was used to work out D and trimming. The sample has around 190,000 clones; around 80% are singletons. CDR3 length: 15 amino acids. Per germline, CDR1 KGHDR and CDR2 SFDVKD. After removal of 7 bases from V and 5 bases from J, the junction contained 7 bases not matched to a gene. Input material: peripheral blood. V and J are TRBV24-1 and TRBJ2-2; 9 positions agree with TRBD1. The TCR comes from a woman between 50 and 59 years old with acute or convalescent COVID-19. CDR3 protein: CATSLQGAGTGELFF. The CDR3 coding sequence is TGTGCCACCAGCCTACAGGGGGCAGGGACCGGGGAGCTGTTTTTT.